This record covers a single T cell receptor (beta chain). This sample was included in a study of blood T cell repertoires in COVID-19. Only in-frame clones appear in the TCRdb table, and some are missing; sequencing was by immunoSEQ multiplex PCR. The sample shows about 250,000 clones, over 75% of them seen only once. V shed 4 bases, J shed 1 base, and the junction held 15 bases outside the gene matches. Germline V gene sequence: CDR1 SGHTS, CDR2 YDEGEE. CDR3 size: 20 residues. Sequencing used PBMCs or T cells enriched from blood (not recorded which). J is TRBJ1-3 and V is TRBV5-8; TRBD1 matches at 12 bases. The sequence was collected from a woman under 30 who had recovered from COVID-19. This chain's CDR3 is CASSRPRGQGAYSSGNTIYF. CDR3 nucleotides: TGTGCCAGCAGCCGCCCCCGGGGACAGGGGGCATACTCTTCTGGAAACACCATATATTTT.